The 26 T cell receptor beta chains presented below share a single source sample, sequenced in a study of response to subunit inactivated influenza vaccine. From the RT-PCR reads, TCRdb called clonotypes with MiXCR, one entry per CDR3 protein. This sample has about 500,000 distinct CDR3 sequences, with approximately 13% found just once. Sample: PBMCs from blood, taken about 6 weeks after vaccination. The receptors stem from a man aged 50-59 years who received an inactivated influenza vaccine.

This clonotype was seen many times. J is TRBJ2-7 and V is TRBV29-1; perhaps TRBD2 as D (5 bases). This CDR3 spans 13 amino acids. Germline CDR1 is SQVTM and CDR2 is ANQGSEA. V lost 3 bases and J 9 bases, leaving 18 bases between the germline ends. The CDR3 reads CSVDGLAGGVQYF. CDR3 nucleotides: TGCAGCGTTGATGGGCTAGCCGGAGGCGTGCAGTACTTC.

This clonotype was counted between two and nine times. V and J are TRBV4-2 and TRBJ1-5; 7 bases are shared with TRBD1. CDR3 length: 14 residues. The V gene end was trimmed by 1 base and the J gene end by 7 bases; junction bases not matched to a gene: 4. The germline V gene has CDR1 LGHNA and CDR2 YNFKEQ. The chain's CDR3 is CASSQGGDSQPQHF. CDR3 bases: TGTGCCAGCAGCCAAGGAGGGGACAGCCAGCCCCAGCATTTT.

V gene TRBV5-1 combines with J gene TRBJ2-3, with 8 bases that match TRBD2. V was pared by 3 bases and J by 3 bases, with 6 bases of the junction left unmatched. Germline CDR1 is SGHRS and CDR2 is YFSETQ. The CDR3 covers 15 residues. The CDR3 bases are TGCGCCAGCAGCTCGGGGGGGCCTCAAACAGATACGCAGTATTTT. Amino acid sequence: CASSSGGPQTDTQYF. The complete variable domain, with remaining parts taken from reference TRBV5-1 and TRBJ2-3, reads KAGVTQTPRYLIKTRGQQVTLSCSPISGHRSVSWYQQTPGQGLQFLFEYFSETQRNKGNFPGRFSGRQFSNSRSEMNVSTLELGDSALYLCASSSGGPQTDTQYFGPGTRLTVL.

This clonotype occurred a few times. This chain links TRBV12-3 or TRBV12-4 with TRBJ1-5; D is possibly TRBD1 (5 bases). The CDR3 sequence is 15 residues long. V was shortened by 0 bases and J by 9 bases, with 15 bases between the two germline ends. CDR3 amino acids: CASSLAVGGEGPQHF. CDR3 nucleotides: TGTGCCAGCAGTTTAGCGGTGGGAGGGGAGGGGCCCCAGCATTTT.

This clonotype was observed a few times. The rearrangement uses TRBV9 and TRBJ2-7; perhaps TRBD1 as D (6 bases). The CDR3 is 16 amino acids. Germline CDR1 reads SGDLS; CDR2 reads YYNGEE. V shed 3 bases and J shed 0 bases, with 16 bases lying between them. DNA of the CDR3: TGTGCCAGCAGCGCCTACACAGGGTCGAGCTCCTACGAGCAGTACTTC. Protein sequence: CASSAYTGSSSYEQYF.

This clonotype was seen ten or more times. A read error may account for a junction end that differs from germline. The genes are TRBV20-1 and TRBJ2-3; 8 positions match TRBD2. Looked up from germline, CDR1 is DFQATT and CDR2 is SNEGSKA (reference sequence). This CDR3 comprises 15 residues. This CDR3 is CSARDQWRGVDTQYF. The CDR3 nucleotides are TGCAGTGCTAGAGATCAGTGGCGGGGGGTAGATACCCAGTATTTT.

This clonotype was seen only a few times. The chain uses TRBV5-1 and TRBJ2-4; 11 positions match TRBD1. With 4 bases clipped from V and 8 bases from J, the junction kept 11 bases outside the gene matches. CDR3 length equals 16 residues. The germline V gene has CDR1 SGHRS and CDR2 YFSETQ. This chain's CDR3 is CASSGGTGGIGYIQYF. The CDR3 DNA reads TGCGCCAGCAGCGGCGGGACAGGGGGGATCGGGTACATTCAGTACTTC.

This clonotype was detected many times. This rearrangement joins TRBV12-3 or TRBV12-4 to TRBJ2-7; 9 positions match TRBD1. This CDR3 has 15 amino acids. Losses at the gene ends were 6 bases for V and 2 bases for J; bases not matched to a gene: 8. The CDR3 nucleotides read TGTGCCAGCAGCAGTTCCGGGACAGGGCCCTACGAGCAGTACTTC. This encodes CASSSSGTGPYEQYF.

The chain carries TRBV5-1 and TRBJ1-1; 8 bases match TRBD1. Germline V gene sequence: CDR1 SGHRS, CDR2 YFSETQ. Germline trimming cut 2 bases from V and 4 bases from J; bases unmatched to any gene: 10. The CDR3 has 16 residues. CDR3 coding DNA: TGCGCCAGCAGCTTTCAGCCAGGGGGCGCGGGCACTGAAGCTTTCTTT. This gives the protein CASSFQPGGAGTEAFF.

This sequence joins TRBV20-1 and TRBJ2-1, with a possible D match to TRBD2 (6 bases). Germline loops: CDR1 DFQATT, CDR2 SNEGSKA (reference sequence). V lost 1 base and J 0 bases, leaving 10 bases between the germline ends. The CDR3 has 15 residues. CDR3 residues: CSARGGASSYNEQFF. The DNA for the CDR3 is TGCAGTGCTAGAGGCGGGGCCTCCTCCTACAATGAGCAGTTCTTC.

V is TRBV12-3 or TRBV12-4 and J is TRBJ2-7; 14 bases fit TRBD2. This CDR3 spans 15 amino acids. J gave up 4 bases and V 5 bases, and 4 bases lay outside the gene matches. This CDR3 reads CASSHGLAGGYEQYF. DNA of the CDR3: TGTGCCAGCAGTCACGGACTAGCGGGAGGTTACGAGCAGTACTTC.

The gene calls are TRBV3-1 and TRBJ2-1, with TRBD2 as a possible D gene (5 bases). The germline V gene encodes CDR1 LGHDT and CDR2 YNNKEL (reference sequence). The CDR3 covers 18 residues. V shed 0 bases and J shed 0 bases, with 15 bases lying between them. The CDR3 loop is CASSQDGTSLSSYNEQFF. The CDR3 DNA sequence: TGTGCCAGCAGCCAAGATGGAACTAGTTTAAGCTCCTACAATGAGCAGTTCTTC.

The J gene is TRBJ2-1, the V gene TRBV5-8, with D perhaps matching TRBD2 (6 bases). CDR1 SGHTS and CDR2 YDEGEE come from the germline V gene. Trimming took off 0 bases at V and 11 bases at J, with 15 bases between the two ends. The CDR3 is 14 amino acids. The CDR3 is CASSLVGAGSKQFF. The CDR3 nucleotides are TGTGCCAGCAGCTTGGTAGGGGCGGGAAGTAAGCAGTTCTTC.

The rearrangement uses TRBV3-1 and TRBJ2-7; 11 bases match TRBD2. Per the germline V gene, CDR1 is LGHDT and CDR2 is YNNKEL (reference sequence). This CDR3 is 16 amino acids long. J gave up 4 bases and V 2 bases, and 7 bases lay outside the gene matches. The CDR3 loop reads CASSQPGTSGPYEQYF. CDR3 nucleotides: TGTGCCAGCAGCCAACCCGGGACTAGCGGACCATACGAGCAGTACTTC.

This clonotype was seen a few times. The V call is TRBV12-3 or TRBV12-4, the J call TRBJ2-7, with 9 bases identical to TRBD2. The CDR3 totals 14 residues. V dropped 6 bases and J dropped 3; count of bases not matched to a gene: 6. CDR3 nucleotide sequence: TGTGCCAGCAGAGAGGGGACTAGCAGCTACGAGCAGTACTTC. Protein: CASREGTSSYEQYF.

V gene TRBV7-2 combines with J gene TRBJ2-1; 12 bases are shared with TRBD2. The CDR3 spans 15 residues. V trimming: 5 bases; J trimming: 6 bases; junction bases outside the gene matches: 5. Germline loops: CDR1 SGHTA, CDR2 FQGNSA. As DNA, the CDR3 is TGTGCCAGCAGCAGACTAGCGGGAGCTGGCAATGAGCAGTTCTTC. Residues: CASSRLAGAGNEQFF.

This clonotype was seen a handful of times. J is TRBJ2-2 and V is TRBV29-1; 10 positions agree with TRBD1. Germline lookup yields CDR1 SQVTM and CDR2 ANQGSEA. With V trimmed by 1 base and J by 4 bases, 3 bases remained unmatched. CDR3 length: 15 residues. CDR3 sequence reads: CSVEGQGAGTGELFF. The CDR3 DNA sequence: TGCAGCGTTGAAGGACAGGGGGCTGGCACCGGGGAGCTGTTTTTT.

The chain combines TRBV7-3 with TRBJ2-3, with 8 positions matching TRBD2. The CDR3 has 15 residues. The germline V gene has CDR1 SGHTA and CDR2 FQGTGA. The junction had 6 bases not matched to a gene; V was cut back by 3 bases and J by 4 bases. The CDR3 loop is CASSFVPGGADTQYF. Written as DNA, the CDR3 is TGTGCCAGCAGCTTTGTCCCGGGAGGGGCAGATACGCAGTATTTT.

This clonotype was seen repeatedly, ten times or more. The CDR3 DNA follows: TGTGCCAGCACTCCGTCGATGATGGGAGTCTTCTCCTACGAGCAGTACTTC. Its protein product is CASTPSMMGVFSYEQYF. V gene TRBV12-3 or TRBV12-4 combines with J gene TRBJ2-7, with D maybe TRBD2 (5 bases). The CDR3 loop spans 17 amino acids. V dropped 7 bases and J dropped 0 bases, with 22 bases sitting between them.

V and J are TRBV12-3 or TRBV12-4 and TRBJ1-6; 9 bases fit TRBD1. This CDR3 contains 15 residues. The V and J ends lost 6 bases and 7 bases, in that order; junction bases with no gene match: 7. The CDR3 is CASSLTGGLNSPLHF. The CDR3 DNA follows: TGTGCCAGCAGCCTGACAGGGGGACTAAATTCACCCCTCCACTTT.

To note about this clonotype: A much larger clone is a single base away; this may be a read error. CDR3 bases: TGCCCCAGCAGCTTGATAAGCGGCTACAATGAGCAGTTCTTC. The encoded protein is CPSSLISGYNEQFF. The chain has TRBV5-1 and TRBJ2-1; tentative D call: TRBD2 (5 bases). Per the germline V gene, CDR1 is SGHRS and CDR2 is YFSETQ. The CDR3 runs 14 residues.

V is TRBV6-1 and J is TRBJ2-1; D gene unclear. V gave up 7 bases and J gave up 2 bases, with 15 bases separating them. Germline values: CDR1 MNHNS, CDR2 SASEGT. CDR3 length: 15 residues. The CDR3 nucleotides are TGTGCCAGCACAACAACGGGTGCCCCCTACAATGAGCAGTTCTTC. Translating gives CASTTTGAPYNEQFF.

The CDR3 nucleotides read TGTGCCAGCAGCTTAGAACCCCGTAGCGCTTACGAGCAGTACTTC. This codes for CASSLEPRSAYEQYF. The chain recombines TRBV7-2 with TRBJ2-7; possible D gene TRBD2, 5 bases. Germline V gene sequence: CDR1 SGHTA, CDR2 FQGNSA. V gave up 1 base and J gave up 4 bases, with 14 bases separating them. The CDR3 consists of 15 residues.

The rearrangement joins TRBV27 to TRBJ2-5; 15 bases agree with TRBD2. The CDR3 runs 18 residues. CDR1 MNHEY and CDR2 SMNVEV come from the germline V gene (reference sequence). V gave up 4 bases and J gave up 5 bases; unmatched junction bases: 11. Written as DNA, the CDR3 is TGTGCCAGCAGTTCGGGACTAGCGGGAGGCTTTTCTTGGGAGACCCAGTACTTC. It encodes CASSSGLAGGFSWETQYF.

The V call is TRBV18, the J call TRBJ2-1, with D tentatively TRBD2 (6 bases). The CDR3 contains 13 residues. The V end was cut by 2 bases, the J end by 8 bases, with 10 bases between. Per the germline V gene, CDR1 is KGHSH and CDR2 is LQKENI. The CDR3 DNA reads TGTGCCAGCTCACCAAGGAGGGAAGATGAGCAGTTCTTC. It yields the protein CASSPRREDEQFF.

The chain has TRBV10-3 and TRBJ1-1; D call uncertain. Trimming left V 0 bases short and J 8 bases short, with 16 bases between. The V gene's germline CDR1 is ENHRY and CDR2 SYGVKD. CDR3 length: 15 residues. The CDR3 nucleotides read TGTGCCATCAGTGAGTCAGACGGAGCTCAGATAGAAGCTTTCTTT. As protein: CAISESDGAQIEAFF.